A selection of T cell receptor beta chains follows, all from one sample in a study of blood T cell repertoires in COVID-19. Profiling relied on immunoSEQ multiplex PCR, and the TCRdb table lists in-frame clones only, not all of them. The sample has 180,000 or so clones, about 80% seen once. Material for sequencing was PBMCs or T cells enriched from blood (not recorded which). These receptors came from a middle-aged man who had recovered from COVID-19. CDR3s include the opening cysteine and the closing phenylalanine or tryptophan. D genes are given only for firm matches. Expanded clones get a size class; other rows say once, few or many, or leave the size out.

V: TRBV7-3
size: NA
D: NA
J: TRBJ2-3
DNA: TGTGCCAGCAGCCGCGCAGGGGAATCGGATACGCAGTATTTT
CDR3: CASSRAGESDTQYF

V: TRBV7-8
size: NA
D: TRBD1
J: TRBJ1-5
DNA: TGTGCCAGCAGCGGGGGGACAGGGGAGTATAGCAATCAGCCCCAGCATTTT
CDR3: CASSGGTGEYSNQPQHF

V: TRBV27
size: NA
D: TRBD2
J: TRBJ2-1
DNA: TGTGCCAGCAGGGATGGGACTAGCGGGGGGGATGAGCAGTTCTTC
CDR3: CASRDGTSGGDEQFF

V: TRBV4-1
size: NA
D: NA
J: TRBJ1-2
DNA: TGCGCCAGCAGCCCTGGGACACTCCGGCGCAACTATGGCTACACCTTC
CDR3: CASSPGTLRRNYGYTF

V: TRBV25-1
size: once
D: NA
J: TRBJ1-6
DNA: TGTGCCAGCAGTGATCCAGGGGACTCACCCCTCCACTTT
CDR3: CASSDPGDSPLHF

V: TRBV11-2
size: NA
D: NA
J: TRBJ2-7
DNA: TGTGCCAGCAGCACCCTCCCTGGAGGATTCTCCTACGAGCAGTACTTC
CDR3: CASSTLPGGFSYEQYF

V: TRBV19
size: once
D: NA
J: TRBJ2-5
DNA: TGTGCCAGTAGTAATGAGGTGGGAGAGACCCAGTACTTC
CDR3: CASSNEVGETQYF

V: TRBV9
size: NA
D: TRBD1
J: TRBJ1-6
DNA: TGTGCCAGCAGCCGGACAGGGGATAACTCACCCCTCCACTTT
CDR3: CASSRTGDNSPLHF

V: TRBV29-1
size: few
D: NA
J: TRBJ2-3
DNA: TGCAGCGTTGACTCAGATACGCAGTATTTT
CDR3: CSVDSDTQYF

V: TRBV28
size: NA
D: TRBD1
J: TRBJ1-4
DNA: TGTGCCAGCAGTTTAGGGTCAGGACAGGGGGCGGCAACTAATGAAAAACTGTTTTTT
CDR3: CASSLGSGQGAATNEKLFF

V: TRBV2
size: NA
D: TRBD1
J: TRBJ1-5
DNA: TGTGCCAGCAGTCCCCAGGGGGCAGGACAGCCCCAGCATTTT
CDR3: CASSPQGAGQPQHF

V: TRBV19
size: few
D: TRBD1
J: TRBJ2-7
DNA: TGTGCCAGTAGTTCCGGGACAGGGGGCTTCGAGCAGTACTTC
CDR3: CASSSGTGGFEQYF

V: TRBV7-8
size: NA
D: NA
J: TRBJ2-7
DNA: TGTGCCAGCAGCTTAGAACGGGACTCCTACGAGCAGTACTTC
CDR3: CASSLERDSYEQYF

V: TRBV18
size: NA
D: TRBD2
J: TRBJ2-1
DNA: TGTGCCAGCTCGCCTCCCAAGGGACTAGCGATCCAGGGGCAGTTCTTC
CDR3: CASSPPKGLAIQGQFF

V: TRBV2
size: NA
D: TRBD1
J: TRBJ2-1
DNA: TGTGCCAGCTCATTAATAGCCGGGACAGGCTACAATGAGCAGTTCTTC
CDR3: CASSLIAGTGYNEQFF

V: TRBV7-9
size: few
D: NA
J: TRBJ1-6
DNA: TGTGCCAGCAGCTTACGGGATTCACCCCTCCACTTT
CDR3: CASSLRDSPLHF

V: TRBV14
size: NA
D: NA
J: TRBJ2-5
DNA: TGTGCCAGCAGCCAAGAGATCAGGGCCCAAGAGACCCAGTACTTC
CDR3: CASSQEIRAQETQYF

V: TRBV5-1
size: NA
D: TRBD2
J: TRBJ2-3
DNA: TGCGCCAGCAGCTTGAACGCGGGGGGGACTATGGGCGATACGCAGTATTTT
CDR3: CASSLNAGGTMGDTQYF

V: TRBV13
size: NA
D: NA
J: TRBJ1-5
DNA: TGTGCCAGCAGCTCTTTCCGGGATCAGCCCCAGCATTTT
CDR3: CASSSFRDQPQHF

V: TRBV28
size: NA
D: TRBD1
J: TRBJ1-1
DNA: TGTGCCAGCAGTCCAACCAGGGGGGTAGGTTCCACTGAAGCTTTCTTT
CDR3: CASSPTRGVGSTEAFF

V: TRBV9
size: few
D: NA
J: TRBJ1-2
DNA: TGTGCCAGCAGTATATGGGGGGGCGCAACATCTGGCTACACCTTC
CDR3: CASSIWGGATSGYTF

V: TRBV7-6
size: NA
D: TRBD1
J: TRBJ2-1
DNA: TGTGCCAGCAGCCCTCAGGGGGCGCGCAATGAGCAGTTCTTC
CDR3: CASSPQGARNEQFF

V: TRBV2
size: NA
D: TRBD2
J: TRBJ2-1
DNA: TGTGCCAGCAATCGACTAGCGGGGGGGCTTGGTGAGCAGTTCTTC
CDR3: CASNRLAGGLGEQFF

V: TRBV2
size: NA
D: NA
J: TRBJ2-1
DNA: TGTGCCAGCAGTGGAGCTTTGGAGGGGCGCTACAATGAGCAGTTCTTC
CDR3: CASSGALEGRYNEQFF

V: TRBV7-9
size: NA
D: TRBD1
J: TRBJ1-1
DNA: TGTGCCAGCAGCCCAGATGTCGGACAGGGATCCACTGAAGCTTTCTTT
CDR3: CASSPDVGQGSTEAFF

V: TRBV5-1
size: NA
D: NA
J: TRBJ2-7
DNA: TGCGCCAGCCAAAGGACGGGAAGCTCCTACGAGCAGTACTTC
CDR3: CASQRTGSSYEQYF

V: TRBV7-9
size: NA
D: NA
J: TRBJ2-7
DNA: TGTGCCAGCAGTCCATCAGGTGGTCTCGACGAGCAGTACTTC
CDR3: CASSPSGGLDEQYF

V: TRBV28
size: NA
D: NA
J: TRBJ2-7
DNA: TGTGCCAGCAGTTTGTCAGACTACGAGCAGTACTTC
CDR3: CASSLSDYEQYF

V: TRBV11-3
size: few
D: NA
J: TRBJ2-7
DNA: TGTGCCAGCAGCTTAGGAGAGGAGTACGAGCAGTACTTC
CDR3: CASSLGEEYEQYF

V: TRBV4-1
size: NA
D: NA
J: TRBJ2-7
DNA: TGCGCCAGCAGCCAAGAGCGAAGCTACGAGCAGTACTTC
CDR3: CASSQERSYEQYF

V: TRBV3-1/TRBV3-2
size: NA
D: NA
J: TRBJ2-7
DNA: TGTGCCAGCAGCCAAGGGACTGCAGGACGGTTGACCTACGAGCAGTACTTC
CDR3: CASSQGTAGRLTYEQYF

V: TRBV20-1
size: NA
D: NA
J: TRBJ2-1
DNA: TGCAGTGCTAGTTCCACAGCGGACAATGAGCAGTTCTTC
CDR3: CSASSTADNEQFF